This T cell receptor beta chain was captured in a study of T cells in Graves' hyperthyroidism and ophthalmopathy. Amplification of TCR beta CDR3 regions used RNA as the template. The HTBI set primed first-round TCR CDR3 RT-PCR. MiXCR, run by TCRdb on the multiplex PCR reads, gives a single entry per CDR3 protein. The sample includes 300,000 to 350,000 distinct CDR3 sequences, approximately 13% seen only once; the top ten take around 24%. This clonotype was observed many times. This TCR was recovered from a woman younger than 45 with Graves' hyperthyroidism. The sample consisted of blood.

CDR3 region: CASSLRFATEAFF. The CDR3 coding sequence is TGTGCCAGCAGCTTACGGTTCGCCACTGAAGCTTTCTTT. This chain connects TRBV11-2 to TRBJ1-1; D is undetermined. Germline values: CDR1 SGHAT, CDR2 FQNNGV. This CDR3 has 13 amino acids. The V gene lost 2 bases and the J gene lost 4 bases, with 8 bases spanning the gap.